This entry lists 20 T cell receptor beta chains sequenced from one sample in a study of identical twins. TCRdb re-called the 5' RACE reads through MiXCR, storing one row per CDR3 protein. The repertoire holds some 330,000 distinct CDR3 sequences, approximately 9.1% seen once, with about 9.1% in the top ten. Sequenced material: naive T cells sorted from blood. All receptors derive from a woman between 50 and 59 years old in good health.

V and J are TRBV12-3 or TRBV12-4 and TRBJ2-3; 9 bases are a match to TRBD1. The V and J ends lost 7 bases and 4 bases, in that order; junction bases with no gene match: 9. The CDR3 is made up of 15 amino acids. This CDR3 is CASTKGQGMADTQYF. Here the CDR3 DNA reads TGTGCCAGCACCAAGGGACAGGGTATGGCAGATACGCAGTATTTT.

The chain has TRBV20-1 and TRBJ2-1, with D possibly TRBD2 on 6 matching bases. Trimming removed 2 bases from V and 6 bases from J, with 14 bases in between. Germline loops: CDR1 DFQATT, CDR2 SNEGSKA (reference sequence). The CDR3 contains 14 residues. For the CDR3, the DNA is TGCAGTGCTAGACGAGCGGGCTCTCTCAATGAGCAGTTCTTC. Encoded protein: CSARRAGSLNEQFF.

The chain recombines TRBV12-3 or TRBV12-4 with TRBJ2-5, with 14 bases matching TRBD2. The V segment lost 6 bases and the J segment 3 bases; nucleotides outside the gene matches: 6. The CDR3 consists of 16 residues. CDR3 in DNA: TGTGCCAGCAGCCCAAAGGGACTAGCGGGGGAAGAGACCCAGTACTTC. Protein product: CASSPKGLAGEETQYF.

This clonotype was recorded a few times. The rearrangement links TRBV5-1 to TRBJ2-2; D is perhaps TRBD1 (5 bases). The V gene's germline CDR1 is SGHRS and CDR2 YFSETQ. Trimming cost V 4 bases and J 3 bases, with 10 bases left between them. There are 14 residues in the CDR3. CDR3 amino acids: CASSLGLDTGELFF. The CDR3 DNA reads as TGCGCCAGCAGCCTGGGGCTCGACACCGGGGAGCTGTTTTTT.

The chain carries TRBV30 and TRBJ1-2; 9 nucleotides line up with TRBD1. Germline CDR1 is GTSNPN and CDR2 is SVGIG (reference sequence). This CDR3 has 13 amino acids. V lost 2 bases and J lost 4; bases outside the gene matches: 2. The CDR3 region is CAWSRDRAYGYTF. CDR3 sequence (DNA): TGTGCCTGGAGTAGGGACAGGGCCTATGGCTACACCTTC.

The chain has TRBV2 and TRBJ2-3; D unclear. The germline CDR1 and CDR2 sequences are SNHLY and FYNNEI. The germline V and J ends were trimmed by 7 bases and 0 bases, with 11 bases remaining between them. This CDR3 comprises 14 residues. CDR3 sequence reads: CASISLYSTDTQYF. The DNA for the CDR3 is TGTGCCAGCATCTCCCTGTATAGCACAGATACGCAGTATTTT.

The chain joins TRBV7-9 to TRBJ2-1, with TRBD2 matching over 12 bases. CDR3 size: 16 residues. Germline CDR1 and CDR2: SEHNR and FQNEAQ (reference sequence). V was clipped by 5 bases and J by 9 bases; unmatched bases: 11. For the CDR3, the DNA is TGTGCCAGCAGCCGAAGGACTAGCGGGAAGATGGGTGAGCAGTTCTTC. It codes for CASSRRTSGKMGEQFF.

The chain joins TRBV5-1 to TRBJ2-7; 8 bases fit TRBD2. The V gene's germline CDR1 is SGHRS and CDR2 YFSETQ. The CDR3 spans 16 residues. V shed 0 bases, J shed 2 bases, and the junction held 7 bases outside the gene matches. CDR3 nucleotide sequence: TGCGCCAGCAGCTTGGAAAGACCGACTAGCGCCTACGAGCAGTACTTC. Residues: CASSLERPTSAYEQYF.

V is TRBV11-2 and J is TRBJ2-7; TRBD2 matches at 7 bases. J gave up 2 bases and V 1 base, and 2 bases lay outside the gene matches. The CDR3 totals 14 residues. Germline-derived CDR1 and CDR2 are SGHAT and FQNNGV. CDR3 in DNA: TGTGCCAGCAGCTTAGCGGCGGGAGCCTACGAGCAGTACTTC. This gives the protein CASSLAAGAYEQYF.

This clonotype occurred a few times. The chain employs TRBV7-9 and TRBJ2-6; no clear D gene. Deletions cut 1 base from V and 1 base from J, with 11 bases between. Germline V lookup: CDR1 SEHNR, CDR2 FQNEAQ (reference sequence). The CDR3 length is 17 residues. CDR3 sequence: CASSLVPRASGANVLTF. CDR3 nucleotide sequence: TGTGCCAGCAGCTTAGTACCTCGGGCATCTGGGGCCAACGTCCTGACTTTC.

This sequence joins TRBV18 and TRBJ2-3; D gene ambiguous. This CDR3 is built from 17 residues. Trimming stripped 1 base from V and 0 bases from J, with 14 bases between. Germline CDR1 KGHSH, CDR2 LQKENI. The CDR3 region is CASSPLRAPYSTDTQYF. In DNA, the CDR3 is TGTGCCAGCTCACCACTTAGAGCTCCTTATAGCACAGATACGCAGTATTTT.

Comments on this clonotype: This may be a read error: a much more frequent sequence differs by one nucleotide. This chain joins TRBV5-1 and TRBJ2-1; D gene ambiguous. Germline V gene lookup returns CDR1 SGHRS and CDR2 YFSETQ. The CDR3 runs 13 residues. The CDR3 sequence is CASSLVMSNGQFF. Here the CDR3 DNA reads TGCGCCAGCAGCTTGGTTATGAGCAATGGGCAGTTCTTC. Complete variable domain (other parts from reference TRBV5-1 and TRBJ2-1): KAGVTQTPRYLIKTRGQQVTLSCSPISGHRSVSWYQQTPGQGLQFLFEYFSETQRNKGNFPGRFSGRQFSNSRSEMNVSTLELGDSALYLCASSLVMSNGQFFGPGTRLTVL.

At least ten counts were recorded for this clonotype. The V and J genes are TRBV4-1 and TRBJ2-7; D gene unclear. Trimming cost V 4 bases and J 1 base, with 8 bases left between them. The germline V gene has CDR1 MGHRA and CDR2 YSYEKL. This CDR3 is built from 13 residues. This chain's CDR3 is CASSPGPSYEQYF. CDR3 nucleotide sequence: TGCGCCAGCAGCCCGGGCCCGTCCTACGAGCAGTACTTC.

This clonotype was detected many times. The chain couples TRBV4-1 to TRBJ2-3; D gene uncertain. CDR1 is MGHRA and CDR2 is YSYEKL in the germline V gene. V dropped 2 bases and J dropped 4 bases, with 7 bases sitting between them. The CDR3 extends over 13 amino acids. This CDR3 is CASSQLVADTQYF. The DNA of the CDR3 is TGCGCCAGCAGCCAATTAGTGGCAGATACGCAGTATTTT.

This chain links TRBV15 with TRBJ2-5; D remains unclear. The V gene's germline CDR1 is LNHNV and CDR2 YYDKDF (reference sequence). Trimming left V 1 base short and J 7 bases short, with 10 bases between. This CDR3 contains 13 residues. The CDR3 protein is CATSRGPLGTQYF. In DNA form, the CDR3 reads TGTGCCACCAGCAGAGGTCCGTTGGGGACCCAGTACTTC. Full variable domain (outside the CDR3, taken from reference TRBV15 and TRBJ2-5): DAMVIQNPRYQVTQFGKPVTLSCSQTLNHNVMYWYQQKSSQAPKLLFHYYDKDFNNEADTPDNFQSRRPNTSFCFLDIRSPGLGDTAMYLCATSRGPLGTQYFGPGTRLLVL.

Regarding this clonotype: The junction departs from the called germline gene at one end, perhaps through a read error. The J gene is TRBJ2-2, the V gene TRBV5-1, with D perhaps being TRBD1 or TRBD2 (5 bases each). CDR1 SGHRS and CDR2 YFSETQ come from the germline V gene. CDR3 length equals 13 residues. CDR3 sequence reads: CASREGTAGELFF. For the CDR3, the DNA is TGCGCGAGCAGAGAGGGGACGGCCGGGGAGCTGTTTTTT.

V and J are TRBV12-3 or TRBV12-4 and TRBJ2-3; 7 bases map to TRBD2. The CDR3 loop spans 15 amino acids. The trim removed 7 bases at V and 2 bases at J, leaving 9 bases unmatched. The CDR3 protein is CASILGTTYTDTQYF. The CDR3 nucleotides read TGTGCCAGCATCCTCGGGACTACCTACACAGATACGCAGTATTTT.

This clonotype was seen more than once but under ten times. J is TRBJ2-1 and V is TRBV20-1; 9 bases map to TRBD1. Germline V CDR1 and CDR2: DFQATT, SNEGSKA (reference sequence). V shed 1 base, J shed 0 bases, and the junction held 13 bases outside the gene matches. This CDR3 is built from 19 residues. The CDR3 reads CSARALTPGTGTSYNEQFF. The DNA of the CDR3 is TGCAGTGCTAGAGCTTTAACCCCCGGGACAGGGACCTCCTACAATGAGCAGTTCTTC.

V usage is TRBV5-1 and J usage is TRBJ2-3; D may correspond to TRBD1 or TRBD2 (5 bases each). The CDR3 runs 14 residues. CDR1 is SGHRS and CDR2 is YFSETQ in the germline V gene. The ends were cut back, 3 bases at V and 1 base at J, with 9 bases in the middle. In DNA form, the CDR3 reads TGCGCCAGCAGCTCCCCGGGACGCACAGATACGCAGTATTTT. It encodes CASSSPGRTDTQYF.

The chain uses TRBV5-1 and TRBJ2-7; TRBD1 matches at 8 bases. Germline V gene data show CDR1 as SGHRS and CDR2 as YFSETQ. The trim removed 2 bases at V and 7 bases at J, leaving 11 bases unmatched. The CDR3 loop spans 15 amino acids. The chain's CDR3 is CASSFWDRSFGEQYF. The CDR3 DNA reads as TGCGCCAGCAGCTTTTGGGACAGGTCGTTCGGAGAGCAGTACTTC.